Listed below are T cell receptor beta chains from one sample, sequenced in a study of regulatory T cells in long-lasting Graves disease. TCRdb recomputed calls from the multiplex PCR reads with MiXCR, one row per CDR3 protein. Of hundreds of thousands of distinct CDR3 sequences listed, roughly 15% were seen once; the top ten hold 15% to 20%. The same specimen was also included in a second study, on T cells in Graves' hyperthyroidism and ophthalmopathy.

Sequences were derived from peripheral blood mononuclear cells (PBMCs), sampled at new diagnosis, from a patient treated with antithyroid drugs. These receptors came from a woman aged 25 to 39 with Graves disease. The CDR3 runs from the conserved cysteine through the conserved F or W. D genes are given only for firm matches. Clone size appears in some rows only: once, few, many, or a class for an expanded clone.

TRBD1,TRBJ2-5,many,TRBV28,TGTGCCAGCCGAAATTACCTACAGGGGGCCCAAGAGACCCAGTACTTC,CASRNYLQGAQETQYF
TRBD2,TRBJ2-1,.,TRBV5-1,TGCGCCAGCAGCTTGGACCCTCCGGGGGGATACAATGAGCAGTTCTTC,CASSLDPPGGYNEQFF
TRBD2,TRBJ2-7,.,TRBV28,TGTGCCAGCGGCGGGGGGGCCTACGAGCAGTACTTC,CASGGGAYEQYF
.,TRBJ2-7,.,TRBV5-1,TGCGCCAGCAGCCTGGGCGGGCCCGGTAGCGAGCAGTACTTC,CASSLGGPGSEQYF
.,TRBJ2-1,many,TRBV29-1,TGCAGCGTTTGCCCCGACACCAGCTCCTACAATGAGCAGTTCTTC,CSVCPDTSSYNEQFF
.,TRBJ1-5,.,TRBV5-1,TGCGCCAGCAGCTTGGGACAGCCCAATAGCAATCAGCCCCAGCATTTT,CASSLGQPNSNQPQHF
.,TRBJ2-1,few,TRBV3-1,TGTGCCAGCAGCCCCGGGACTTTCTCCTACAATGAGCAGTTCTTC,CASSPGTFSYNEQFF
.,TRBJ2-4,many,TRBV2,TGTGCCAGCAGTGGTAAAAACATTCAGTACTTC,CASSGKNIQYF
TRBD1,TRBJ1-4,many,TRBV2,TGTGCCAGCAGGAGAGACAGGGGAGCAACTAATGAAAAACTGTTTTTT,CASRRDRGATNEKLFF
TRBD1,TRBJ1-4,.,TRBV3-1,TGTGCCAGCAGCCGAAGGGACAGCTCCCCGGAAAAACTGTTTTTT,CASSRRDSSPEKLFF
.,TRBJ2-1,.,TRBV4-1,TGCGCCAGCAGCCAAGACCCTAGGGATGAGCAGTTCTTC,CASSQDPRDEQFF
TRBD1,TRBJ1-3,many,TRBV29-1,TGCAGCGTTGCGACAGGGGAGGCGAACACCATATATTTT,CSVATGEANTIYF
TRBD1,TRBJ2-7,.,TRBV3-1,TGTGCCAGCAGCCCCGGGACAGGGAGCAGCGAGCAGTACTTC,CASSPGTGSSEQYF
.,TRBJ2-2,.,TRBV6-4,TGTGCCAGCAGTGCAGGGGTTGACACCGGGGAGCTGTTTTTT,CASSAGVDTGELFF
.,TRBJ1-5,.,TRBV20-1,TGCAGTGCTAGAGATGAGCGCGGGCGGCCCCAGCATTTT,CSARDERGRPQHF
.,TRBJ2-2,few,TRBV5-1,TGCGCCAGCAGCCTTTCAGGGTACGGGGAGCTGTTTTTT,CASSLSGYGELFF
TRBD1,TRBJ2-7,few,TRBV19,TGTGCCAGTAAGACTTGGGACAGGGGCCACGAGCAGTACTTC,CASKTWDRGHEQYF
.,TRBJ1-2,.,TRBV7-2,TGTGCCAGCAGCTCCTCTGGACTGACCGGCGGATATGGCTACACCTTC,CASSSSGLTGGYGYTF
.,TRBJ2-7,.,TRBV20-1,TGCAGTGCTCCCAGCGGATCACCACCCTACGAGCAGTACTTC,CSAPSGSPPYEQYF
TRBD1,TRBJ2-2,many,TRBV27,TGTGCCAGCAGTTTGGACAGGGGGTTCAGGCGGGAGCTGTTTTTT,CASSLDRGFRRELFF
.,TRBJ2-7,many,TRBV10-3,TGTGCCATCAGTGACCGCCAGGGTTACGAGCAGTACTTC,CAISDRQGYEQYF
.,TRBJ2-7,.,TRBV29-1,TGCAGCGCTTGGACTGCGGCGGGCTACGAGCAGTACTTC,CSAWTAAGYEQYF
TRBD2,TRBJ2-5,many,TRBV7-9,TGTGCCAGCAGCCGGTCGACTAGCGAGCAAGAGACCCAGTACTTC,CASSRSTSEQETQYF
TRBD1,TRBJ2-1,many,TRBV12-3/TRBV12-4,TGTGCCAGCAGCTTGGGACAGTACAATGAGCAGTTCTTC,CASSLGQYNEQFF
TRBD1,TRBJ1-6,few,TRBV10-3,TGTGCCATCAGTGAGTCTGCAGGGGGACCCCTCCACTTT,CAISESAGGPLHF
TRBD1,TRBJ1-2,many,TRBV28,TGTGCCAGCAACATTCCGACCGGGACAGGGGATAACTATGGCTACACCTTC,CASNIPTGTGDNYGYTF
TRBD2,TRBJ2-1,many,TRBV12-3/TRBV12-4,TGTGCCAGCAGTATCGCCCTTCGGGGGGGTATGCAGTTCTTC,CASSIALRGGMQFF
.,TRBJ1-4,many,TRBV7-2,TGTGCCAGCAGCTTCCAACAGGGAACTAATGAAAAACTGTTTTTT,CASSFQQGTNEKLFF
.,TRBJ2-5,few,TRBV30,TGTGCCTGGGCAACAGGGATGGCGGAGACCCAGTACTTC,CAWATGMAETQYF
.,TRBJ1-4,many,TRBV12-3/TRBV12-4,TGTGCCAGCAGTTTTTCGGGGGCTCGGGAAAAACTGTTTTTT,CASSFSGAREKLFF
.,TRBJ2-1,few,TRBV28,TGTGCCAGCAGTCTCCTTGGCGACTTCTCCTACAATGAGCAGTTCTTC,CASSLLGDFSYNEQFF
TRBD2,TRBJ2-1,many,TRBV28,TGTGCCAGCAGTCCGACCCAGACTAGCGGGAATGACAATGAGCAGTTCTTC,CASSPTQTSGNDNEQFF
.,TRBJ2-6,few,TRBV28,TGTGCCAGCAGTTTAGGGGGAACAGCTGGGGCCAACGTCCTGACTTTC,CASSLGGTAGANVLTF
.,TRBJ2-7,many,TRBV2,TGTGCCAGCAGCTCACCCGGGACGCTCTCCTACGAGCAGTACTTC,CASSSPGTLSYEQYF
.,TRBJ1-1,many,TRBV11-2,TGTGCCAGCCAGAAAGGAAGACCATTTGGCACTGAAGCTTTCTTT,CASQKGRPFGTEAFF
.,TRBJ1-1,few,TRBV6-2/TRBV6-3,TGTGCCACCATCGAGGGCTTCACTGAAGCTTTCTTT,CATIEGFTEAFF
.,TRBJ2-2,many,TRBV12-3/TRBV12-4,TGTGCCAGCAGTAGCCATTACCAGGGAACCGGGGAGCTGTTTTTT,CASSSHYQGTGELFF
.,TRBJ2-1,.,TRBV5-1,TGCGCCAGCAGCCAAAGACAAGGGAGCGGAGACAATGAGCAGTTCTTC,CASSQRQGSGDNEQFF
.,TRBJ2-1,.,TRBV3-1,TGTGCCAGCAGCCCCCGGACTACGGACGAGCAGTTCTTC,CASSPRTTDEQFF
TRBD2,TRBJ2-1,once,TRBV5-1,TGCGCCAGCAGCTTTTCCGGGACTAGTTTATATGAGCAGTTCTTC,CASSFSGTSLYEQFF
.,TRBJ1-2,few,TRBV20-1,TGCAGTGCTAGTGGCCAACAGGGAGGGTTGTCAGGCTACACCTTC,CSASGQQGGLSGYTF
.,TRBJ1-1,many,TRBV6-2/TRBV6-3,TGTGCCAGCGAGATTGGGGGGAGCACTGAAGCTTTCTTT,CASEIGGSTEAFF
.,TRBJ1-5,few,TRBV19,TGTGCCAGTAGTCCCCCTGACACCCGGCTCAGCAATCAGCCCCAGCATTTT,CASSPPDTRLSNQPQHF
TRBD2,TRBJ2-5,.,TRBV7-9,TGTGCCAGCAGCTTAGGAGGGAAAGGACTAGCGGGTGGAGAGACCCAGTACTTC,CASSLGGKGLAGGETQYF
.,TRBJ2-2,many,TRBV7-2,TGTGCCAGCAGCCATTGGGGCCCCGGGGAGCTGTTTTTT,CASSHWGPGELFF
TRBD1,TRBJ2-1,.,TRBV29-1,TGCAGCTTTAGGGGGGGGACAGGGGTCCTCAATGAGCAGTTCTTC,CSFRGGTGVLNEQFF
.,TRBJ1-5,.,TRBV12-3/TRBV12-4,TGTGCCAGCAGTTTAGCGGATAGGGACCATCAGCCCCAGCATTTT,CASSLADRDHQPQHF
.,TRBJ1-4,few,TRBV27,TGTGCCAGCAGTTTATATCGGGGGGGTGAAAAACTGTTTTTT,CASSLYRGGEKLFF
TRBD1,TRBJ2-7,few,TRBV4-1,TGCGCCAGCAGCCTAACGGACAGGAGATCCTACGAGCAGTACTTC,CASSLTDRRSYEQYF
.,TRBJ2-7,.,TRBV15,TGTGCCACCAGCAGAGATTTAGGGGGACCCAAGAGAACTTCCTACGAGCAGTACTTC,CATSRDLGGPKRTSYEQYF
TRBD1,TRBJ1-5,many,TRBV27,TGTGCCAGCAGTCTAGGGACAGGGGGCGATCAGCCCCAGCATTTT,CASSLGTGGDQPQHF
.,TRBJ2-7,many,TRBV20-1,TGCAGTGCTAGATCCGGGACAAGGACCCACGAGCAGTACTTC,CSARSGTRTHEQYF
.,TRBJ1-5,many,TRBV12-3/TRBV12-4,TGTGCCAGCAGTCTAAGGTGGGGGGCAGGCGTTAGCAATCAGCCCCAGCATTTT,CASSLRWGAGVSNQPQHF
TRBD1,TRBJ2-5,.,TRBV2,TGTGCCAGCAGTGCCCTCCGGACAGGCGTCCAAGAGACCAGGTACTTC,CASSALRTGVQETRYF
.,TRBJ2-7,many,TRBV2,TGTGCCAGCAGAACACTAGGGACCTACGAGCAGTACTTC,CASRTLGTYEQYF